The sequence of this T cell receptor beta chain was determined in a study of long-term antiretroviral therapy in people with HIV. Investigators performed immunoSEQ version v3.0 at survey level. TCRdb keeps only in-frame clones here, not all; method: immunoSEQ multiplex PCR. The table records under 20,000 clones, about 71% of them present only once. Specimens carried about 0.85-10 million cryopreserved PBMC before DNA extraction. CDR3 length equals 15 residues. Germline V gives CDR1 LNHDA, CDR2 SQIVND (reference sequence). V shed 7 bases, J shed 10 bases, and the junction held 11 bases outside the gene matches.

This chain joins TRBV19 and TRBJ1-6; 9 bases are a match to TRBD1. The sequences come from unsorted PBMCs, collected 1.5 years before starting antiretroviral therapy. The receptor's source is a woman between 50 and 59 years old with HIV. CDR3 sequence (DNA): TGTGCCAGTAACAGGGGGCCAGGTGAAGGATCACCCCTCCACTTT. Translating it yields CASNRGPGEGSPLHF.